The text below deals with one T cell receptor beta chain. Antigen unknown. The data were obtained in a study of cytomegalovirus exposure and HLA in healthy donors. Broader study findings: Confirmation in vitro established that a few CMV-associated chains were specific for CMV antigens.

Primers: 60 Vbeta forward and 13 Jbeta reverse. Some clones are missing from TCRdb's copy, which holds only in-frame ones; the method was immunoSEQ multiplex PCR. The data show tens of thousands of clones, just under 85% seen once. The receptor comes from a man aged 50-60 years in good health and CMV-seronegative. Sequencing used PBMCs.

CDR3: CASSGRTGRKTDTQYF. CDR3 in DNA: TGTGCCAGCAGCGGGAGGACAGGGAGGAAAACAGATACGCAGTATTTT. The chain combines TRBV5-4 with TRBJ2-3, with 8 bases aligning to TRBD1. This CDR3 comprises 16 residues. Germline CDR1 is SGHNT and CDR2 is YYREEE (reference sequence). V dropped 4 bases and J dropped 3; count of bases not matched to a gene: 10.